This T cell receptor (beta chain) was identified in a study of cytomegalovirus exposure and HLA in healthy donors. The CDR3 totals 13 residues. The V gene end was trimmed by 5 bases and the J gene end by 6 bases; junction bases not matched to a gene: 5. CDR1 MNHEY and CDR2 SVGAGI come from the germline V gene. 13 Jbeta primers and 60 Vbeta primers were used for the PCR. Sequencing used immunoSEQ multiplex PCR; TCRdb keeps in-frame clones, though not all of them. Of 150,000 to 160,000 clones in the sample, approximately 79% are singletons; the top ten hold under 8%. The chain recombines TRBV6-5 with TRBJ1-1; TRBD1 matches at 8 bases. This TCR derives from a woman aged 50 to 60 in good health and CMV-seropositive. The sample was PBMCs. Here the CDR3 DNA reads TGTGCCAGCAGTGAGACAGGGGTGGCTGAAGCTTTCTTT. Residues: CASSETGVAEAFF.